This T cell receptor beta chain derives from a study of blood T cells in healthy people across ages. On the study more broadly: With template switching, about one barcoded beta molecule was captured per two T cells.

CDR1 SGHTA and CDR2 FQGNSA come from the germline V gene. Trimming shortened V by 5 bases and J by 4 bases, and 14 bases separated the two germline ends. The CDR3 is made up of 14 amino acids. Approximately 9 milliliters was the volume of peripheral blood drawn from each donor. Every sample had a minimum of 6 million PBMCs isolated. Sample-barcoded 5' priming and a J-beta primer mix drove a second PCR of roughly 6 to 12 cycles. TCRdb fed the 5' RACE reads into MiXCR, producing one record per CDR3 protein. The repertoire has about 1.4 million distinct CDR3 sequences, roughly 60% of them found once; the top ten carry 6.5% to 8.5%. As concerns this clonotype: Antigen specificity is unknown.

Study-wide points: Fewer expanded clones and more diversity marked long-lived versus aged donors.

The TCR sequence derives from a man aged 18 to 35 in good health. The sequenced sample consisted of blood. The rearrangement joins TRBV7-2 to TRBJ2-5; D tentatively fits TRBD1 or TRBD2 (5 bases each). The CDR3 nucleotides read TGTGCCAGCAGCCAACCGGGACCTGGAGAGACCCAGTACTTC. Translating it yields CASSQPGPGETQYF.